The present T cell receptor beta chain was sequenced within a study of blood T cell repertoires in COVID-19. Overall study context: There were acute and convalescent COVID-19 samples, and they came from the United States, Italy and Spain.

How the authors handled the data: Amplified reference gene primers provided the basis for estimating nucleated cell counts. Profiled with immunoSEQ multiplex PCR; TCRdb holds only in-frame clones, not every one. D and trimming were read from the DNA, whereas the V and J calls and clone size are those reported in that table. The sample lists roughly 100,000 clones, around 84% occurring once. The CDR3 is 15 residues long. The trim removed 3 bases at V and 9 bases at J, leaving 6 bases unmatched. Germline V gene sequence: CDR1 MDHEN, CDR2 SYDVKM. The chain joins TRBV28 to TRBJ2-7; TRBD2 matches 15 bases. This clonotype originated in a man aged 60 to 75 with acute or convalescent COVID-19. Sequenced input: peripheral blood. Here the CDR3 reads CASSFSGTSGRSQYF. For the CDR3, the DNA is TGTGCCAGCAGTTTTTCCGGGACTAGCGGGAGGTCGCAGTACTTC.